These 2 T cell receptor beta chains were sequenced from one sample in a study of shared clonotypes between healthy human individuals. Sequencing was performed with immunoSEQ multiplex PCR; in TCRdb, only in-frame clones are kept and a portion is missing. The sample has roughly 1,000,000 clones; around 78% are singletons. Source material: memory CD4+ T cells from PBMCs. Subset: CD45RA-negative fraction. The receptors stem from a young man in good health. Some clones in this sample may be carry-over from other donors' samples.

The CDR3 spells CASMGGAGLFQPQHF. Here the CDR3 DNA reads TGTGCCAGCATGGGGGGGGCAGGACTCTTTCAGCCCCAGCATTTT. The rearrangement joins TRBV28 to TRBJ1-5; D perhaps matches TRBD1 (6 bases). The germline V and J ends were trimmed by 7 bases and 6 bases, with 19 bases remaining between them. Germline lookup yields CDR1 MDHEN and CDR2 SYDVKM. The CDR3 has 15 residues.

The rearrangement joins TRBV28 to TRBJ1-3, with a possible D match to TRBD1 (5 bases). The CDR3 extends over 15 amino acids. V was cut by 2 bases and J by 4 bases, with 12 bases left in between. Germline CDR1 and CDR2: MDHEN and SYDVKM. The CDR3 loop reads CASSLLQGQGNTIYF. The CDR3, as DNA: TGTGCCAGCAGTTTACTTCAGGGTCAAGGAAACACCATATATTTT.